The subject of this entry is one T cell receptor beta chain. The antigen is undetermined. The sample originates from a study of beta chain features in type 1 diabetes. General study points: Type 1 diabetes patients showed a moderate but significant shortening of TCRB CDR3s in all four CD4+ subsets.

Expressed TCRB transcripts were sequenced because the isolated RNA had all been reverse transcribed beforehand. Some clones are missing from TCRdb's copy, which holds only in-frame ones; the method was immunoSEQ multiplex PCR. The sample consists of over 200,000 clones, 11% of them appearing once. The J segment lost 5 bases and the V segment lost 3 bases, leaving 9 bases of the junction unmatched. The CDR3 is made up of 15 amino acids. Germline values: CDR1 SGHRS, CDR2 YFSETQ. Post-sort purity exceeded 98% for all sorted populations. This sequence was found in a man aged 25 to 40 with type 1 diabetes. The chain is built from TRBV5-1 and TRBJ2-7; 9 nucleotides line up with TRBD2. The sequencing input was naive CD4+ T cells from blood. CDR3: CASSSTSGPTDEQYF. For the CDR3, the DNA is TGCGCCAGCAGCTCGACTAGCGGCCCGACGGACGAGCAGTACTTC.